This passage covers 10 T cell receptor beta chains from one sample sequenced in a study of blood T cells in healthy people across ages. Using a J-beta primer mix together with a sample-barcoded 5' primer, a second PCR was run for about 7 to 12 cycles. Using its own MiXCR run on the 5' RACE reads, TCRdb lists one record per CDR3 protein. The sample contains around 800,000 distinct CDR3 sequences, about 26% of which appear only once. A further study also used this sample, focusing on T cells of mothers and their children.

The sequencing sample was made of blood. The receptors here all came from a boy aged 10-17 years in good health.

This clonotype has a handful of counts. V and J are TRBV7-8 and TRBJ2-7; D remains unclear. Looked up from germline, CDR1 is SGHVS and CDR2 is FQNEAQ. The CDR3 is 14 amino acids. V was clipped by 1 base and J by 6 bases, with 13 bases between them. CDR3 in amino acids: CASSLEIRSGEQYF. The CDR3 nucleotides are TGTGCCAGCAGCTTAGAAATCCGTTCGGGCGAGCAGTACTTC.

This clonotype turned up a few times. This chain joins TRBV13 and TRBJ2-5, with 8 nucleotides matching TRBD1. The J call could be wrong; TRBJ2-7 is a better fit for the DNA end. This CDR3 region has 12 residues. The germline CDR1 and CDR2 sequences are PRHDT and FYEKMQ (reference sequence). In nucleotides, the CDR3 is TGTGCCAGCAGCGAACAGGGGGTCGAGCAGTACTTC. Amino acid sequence: CASSEQGVEQYF.

The genes are TRBV13 and TRBJ1-2; no definite D call. With 0 bases removed from V and 1 base from J, the gap between germline ends came to 9 bases. The V gene's germline CDR1 is PRHDT and CDR2 FYEKMQ (reference sequence). This CDR3 is built from 15 residues. The CDR3 is CASSLGWVINYGYTF. CDR3 bases: TGTGCCAGCAGCTTAGGGTGGGTTATTAACTATGGCTACACCTTC.

V and J are TRBV6-2 or TRBV6-3 and TRBJ2-5, with TRBD2 matching 11 bases. TRBJ2-1 explains the end of the DNA better; the J call may be wrong. Germline CDR1 and CDR2: MNHEY and SVGEGT. This CDR3 comprises 16 residues. The CDR3 reads CASSYSTSGVHNEQFF. CDR3 nucleotides: TGTGCCAGCAGTTACTCGACTAGCGGGGTCCACAATGAGCAGTTCTTC.

DNA for the CDR3: TGTGCCAGCAGCCCTACCACTAGTGAGTCCTACAATGAGCAGTTCTTC. Amino acids: CASSPTTSESYNEQFF. The chain links TRBV7-6 to TRBJ2-1; possibly TRBD2 for D (5 bases). CDR1 is SGHVS, CDR2 FNYEAQ, per germline. The germline V and J ends were trimmed by 5 bases and 1 base, with 15 bases remaining between them. CDR3 size: 16 residues.

This clonotype has more than one count but fewer than ten. This chain connects TRBV7-3 to TRBJ2-2, with D perhaps matching TRBD2 (5 bases). V was shortened by 2 bases and J by 5 bases, with 12 bases between the two germline ends. The germline V gene encodes CDR1 SGHTA and CDR2 FQGTGA. The CDR3 contains 15 residues. The CDR3 reads CASSLDAGSTGELFF. As DNA, the CDR3 is TGTGCCAGCAGCTTAGATGCGGGTTCTACCGGGGAGCTGTTTTTT.

The chain carries TRBV5-1 and TRBJ1-2; possibly TRBD1 for D (5 bases). CDR3 size: 13 residues. In germline, CDR1 is SGHRS, CDR2 YFSETQ. The V gene lost 1 base and the J gene lost 6 bases, with 10 bases spanning the gap. CDR3 protein: CASSLTRADGYTF. Written as DNA, the CDR3 is TGCGCCAGCAGCTTGACCAGGGCCGATGGCTACACCTTC.

This clonotype appeared a few times. This chain uses TRBV12-3 or TRBV12-4 with TRBJ2-1; 13 nucleotides agree with TRBD2. This CDR3 is 16 amino acids long. V was pared by 5 bases and J by 6 bases, with 7 bases of the junction left unmatched. DNA of the CDR3: TGTGCCAGCAGTCGGACTAGCGGGGGCCGCCTCAATGAGCAGTTCTTC. Its translation is CASSRTSGGRLNEQFF.

This clonotype was detected many times. This chain joins TRBV28 and TRBJ2-5, with 9 bases aligning to TRBD1. Germline assignment: CDR1 MDHEN and CDR2 SYDVKM. The CDR3 runs 19 residues. Unmatched junction bases numbered 20, after V lost 7 bases and J lost 2 bases. This chain's CDR3 is CASTPPGTGGLPKQETQYF. In DNA form, the CDR3 reads TGTGCCAGCACCCCCCCGGGTACAGGGGGCTTACCCAAACAAGAGACCCAGTACTTC.

The chain employs TRBV19 and TRBJ2-3; D uncertain. The V end lost 1 base, the J end lost 3 bases, and 8 bases lay between the germline ends. The CDR3 consists of 14 residues. CDR1 and CDR2 from the germline V gene are LNHDA and SQIVND (reference sequence). The CDR3 DNA is TGTGCCAGTAGTATAGGCCCAGATACAGATACGCAGTATTTT. Encoded protein: CASSIGPDTDTQYF.